The rows below give T cell receptor beta chains drawn from one sample of a study of blood T cell repertoires in COVID-19. Produced via immunoSEQ multiplex PCR; TCRdb's table is partial and in-frame only. The sample has around 200,000 clones, 70% to 90% seen once; the top ten hold 1.2%. The sequencing input was PBMCs or T cells enriched from blood (not recorded which). The receptors derive from a man aged 25 to 40 who had recovered from COVID-19. Each CDR3 is given with its conserved first and last residue. The D gene is left open where the match is weak. Not all rows give a size; the values are once, few, many and, for expanded clones, a class.

TRBV11-2	.	TRBJ2-1	TRBD1	TGTGCCAGCAGCCTAGGACAGGGGGCCAATGAGCAGTTCTTC	CASSLGQGANEQFF
TRBV6-2/TRBV6-3	.	TRBJ1-5	TRBD1	TGTGCCAGCAGTATTAACAGGGGTTTTCAGCCCCAGCATTTT	CASSINRGFQPQHF
TRBV7-6	.	TRBJ1-3	TRBD1	TGTGCCAGCAGCTTGGACAGGGGGCCTGGAAACACCATATATTTT	CASSLDRGPGNTIYF
TRBV27	.	TRBJ2-3	TRBD1	TGTGCCAGCAGTGCCGGGACAGCCTACACAGATACGCAGTATTTT	CASSAGTAYTDTQYF
TRBV2	.	TRBJ2-2	TRBD2	TGTGCCAGCGGTTCAGAGGGACTAGCGGTTCCCGGGGAGCTGTTTTTT	CASGSEGLAVPGELFF
TRBV15	.	TRBJ1-2	TRBD1	TGTGCCACCAGCAGACCGGACAGGGGGCTATGGGGCTACACCTTC	CATSRPDRGLWGYTF
TRBV7-9	.	TRBJ2-2	.	TGTGCCAGCAGCCCCGGTCGAGCGTCGAACACCGGGGAGCTGTTTTTT	CASSPGRASNTGELFF
TRBV6-5	.	TRBJ2-1	.	TGTGCCAGCAATACCGACGGGAGCTCCTACAATGAGCAGTTCTTC	CASNTDGSSYNEQFF
TRBV6-5	.	TRBJ1-1	.	TGTGCCAGCAGCCCGGGAACGAACACTGAAGCTTTCTTT	CASSPGTNTEAFF
TRBV6-1	.	TRBJ1-6	TRBD1	TGTGCCAGCAGTGAAGCGCGGGACAGGAGGTCACCCCTCCACTTT	CASSEARDRRSPLHF
TRBV5-1	.	TRBJ2-1	TRBD2	TGCGCCAGCAGCCCGCGACTAGCGGGGGGGCTCAATGAGCAGTTCTTC	CASSPRLAGGLNEQFF
TRBV9	.	TRBJ2-3	TRBD2	TGTGCCAGCAGCGTCACTAGCGCTAGCACAGATACGCAGTATTTT	CASSVTSASTDTQYF
TRBV6-2/TRBV6-3	.	TRBJ2-2	TRBD2	TGTGCCAGCAGTTACGGACTAGCGGGAGGCACCGGGGAGCTGTTTTTT	CASSYGLAGGTGELFF
TRBV19	.	TRBJ1-2	.	TGTGCCAGTAGTCCCCCGTACGAGGGCTACACCTTC	CASSPPYEGYTF
TRBV6-2/TRBV6-3	.	TRBJ2-7	TRBD2	TGTGCCAGCAGTTACTCGAGTCAGCCCCGGGACTACTCCTACGAGCAGTACTTC	CASSYSSQPRDYSYEQYF
TRBV27	.	TRBJ2-3	TRBD1	TGTGCCAGCAGTTTATCCTACAGGGGAAGCACAGATACGCAGTATTTT	CASSLSYRGSTDTQYF
TRBV11-2	.	TRBJ2-1	TRBD2	TGTGCCAGCCACATGAGAGGGCGGGGGAATGAGCAGTTCTTC	CASHMRGRGNEQFF
TRBV4-3	.	TRBJ2-7	.	TGCGCCAGCAGCCAAGATACCTCAGGGATCTACGAGCAGTACTTC	CASSQDTSGIYEQYF
TRBV19	.	TRBJ1-5	TRBD1	TGTGCCAGTAGTACCGGGACAGGGGGGTTACAGCCCCAGCATTTT	CASSTGTGGLQPQHF
TRBV3-1/TRBV3-2	once	TRBJ2-7	TRBD2	TGTGCCAGCAGCCAAACGCGGGCTAGCGGGAGTTACGAGCAGTACTTC	CASSQTRASGSYEQYF
TRBV6-5	once	TRBJ1-1	.	TGTGCCAGCAGTTATAGGGAGTATACTGAAGCTTTCTTT	CASSYREYTEAFF
TRBV29-1	.	TRBJ1-2	TRBD1	TGCAGCGTTGGGCAGGGGGACTATGGCTACACCTTC	CSVGQGDYGYTF
TRBV19	few	TRBJ1-4	.	TGTGCCAGTAGTTGGGGAGCAACTAATGAAAAACTGTTTTTT	CASSWGATNEKLFF
TRBV27	.	TRBJ2-7	TRBD1	TGTGCCAGCACCGGAGTGACGGGACAGGGTCTGTACGAGCAGTACTTC	CASTGVTGQGLYEQYF
TRBV19	.	TRBJ2-2	.	TGTGCCAGTATTCCGGTGGGGGCGTCGGGCGGGGAGCTGTTTTTT	CASIPVGASGGELFF
TRBV19	.	TRBJ2-7	.	TGTGCCAGTAGTAGCGGGATTTCCTACGAGCAGTACTTC	CASSSGISYEQYF
TRBV15	.	TRBJ2-2	TRBD2	TGTGCCACCAGCAGACCCCTCGGGACTAGCGGGGGGGGCACCGGGGAGCTGTTTTTT	CATSRPLGTSGGGTGELFF
TRBV30	.	TRBJ1-5	.	TGTGCCTGGACCCCGACAGGACCTAGCAATCAGCCCCAGCATTTT	CAWTPTGPSNQPQHF
TRBV29-1	.	TRBJ2-4	.	TGCAGCGTCGGAGAGGGTGGGAATGGCAAAAACATTCAGTACTTC	CSVGEGGNGKNIQYF
TRBV5-4	.	TRBJ2-2	TRBD2	TGTGCCAGCAGCTTGAGACTAGCGGGAGGAAACGGGGAGCTGTTTTTT	CASSLRLAGGNGELFF